Listed below are T cell receptor beta chains from one sample, sequenced in a study of T-cell reconstitution after alpha-beta-depleted transplantation in children. TCRdb used MiXCR to reprocess the PCR reads, holding one entry per CDR3 protein. The sample holds 450,000 to 700,000 distinct CDR3 sequences, 25% to 30% seen once. The source was PBMCs, collected before TCRalphabeta/CD19-depleted stem cell transplant. These receptor sequences come from a boy younger than two with Wiskott-Aldrich syndrome, due to receive a stem cell transplant. Both conserved end residues are part of each CDR3. The D gene is left open where the match is weak. Size is omitted from some rows. Given values are once, few, many or a class for expanded clones.

TRBV5-1	TRBJ2-3	.	.	TGCGCCAGCAGGAAGACAGCCGGATGGACAGATACGCAGTATTTT	CASRKTAGWTDTQYF
TRBV20-1	TRBJ2-7	.	.	TGCAGTGCTAGCCCCCTTCTAATTAGGCACTACGAGCAGTACTTC	CSASPLLIRHYEQYF
TRBV5-1	TRBJ1-2	.	.	TGCGCCAGCAGCTTGTTTCTGTCAGGATGGGACTATGGCTACACCTTC	CASSLFLSGWDYGYTF
TRBV15	TRBJ2-2	.	.	TGTGCCACCAGCAGTGGGGGGCCCGGGGAGCTGTTTTTT	CATSSGGPGELFF
TRBV7-2	TRBJ2-2	.	few	TGTGCCAGCAGCTTTTCGAGTTTCCCCGGGGAGCTGTTTTTT	CASSFSSFPGELFF
TRBV7-9	TRBJ1-6	TRBD1	.	TGTGCCAGCAGCGCGACAGGGGACCGCCCCCCCCTCCACTTT	CASSATGDRPPLHF
TRBV28	TRBJ2-5	.	.	TGTGCCAGCAGTTTCTCCAGGGGTGTGGAGACCCAGTACTTC	CASSFSRGVETQYF
TRBV30	TRBJ1-5	.	.	TGTGCCTGGAGCAGGGATAGCAATCAGCCCCAGCATTTT	CAWSRDSNQPQHF
TRBV5-1	TRBJ2-3	.	.	TGCGCCAGCAGCTTGTGGTATGGGGGCACAGATACGCAGTATTTT	CASSLWYGGTDTQYF
TRBV5-1	TRBJ2-7	TRBD1	few	TGCGCCAGCACCAACGACAGGCTTGGGACCAGGGGGTACGAGCAGTACTTC	CASTNDRLGTRGYEQYF
TRBV27	TRBJ2-4	.	.	TGTGCCAGCAGTCACCGGACTAATGGAGCCAAAAACATTCAGTACTTC	CASSHRTNGAKNIQYF
TRBV4-1	TRBJ1-5	.	.	TGCGCCAGCAGCCAAGAGGGGGGAAATCAGCCCCAGCATTTT	CASSQEGGNQPQHF
TRBV5-1	TRBJ2-5	.	.	TGCGCCAGCAGGGGGGAGCGGGAGACCCAGTACTTC	CASRGERETQYF
TRBV7-9	TRBJ2-3	TRBD2	.	TGTGCCAGCAGCTCGACTAGCGGGAGGGCAGATACGCAGTATTTT	CASSSTSGRADTQYF
TRBV6-1	TRBJ2-7	TRBD2	.	TGTGCCAGCAATGCGGGAGTGGGGGAGCAGTACTTC	CASNAGVGEQYF
TRBV20-1	TRBJ2-1	.	.	TGCAGTGCTAGACAGGGGCTCGGTGAGCAGTTCTTC	CSARQGLGEQFF
TRBV7-3	TRBJ2-1	TRBD2	.	TGTGCCAGCAGCTTGCTAGCGGGGTCAGACAATGAGCAGTTCTTC	CASSLLAGSDNEQFF
TRBV7-9	TRBJ1-1	.	.	TGTGCCAGCAGCTTAGCCCTTGAAGCTTTCTTT	CASSLALEAFF
TRBV28	TRBJ2-6	TRBD1	few	TGTGCCAGCAGTTTGGGGACAGTTCCCTCTGGGGCCAACGTCCTGACTTTC	CASSLGTVPSGANVLTF
TRBV4-1	TRBJ2-3	TRBD1	.	TGCGCCAGCAGCCAACCGGGACAGGGGGCACTAACGCAGTATTTT	CASSQPGQGALTQYF
TRBV5-1	TRBJ1-1	TRBD1	.	TGCGCCAGCAGCTTGGGGGACAGGGTCACTGAAGCTTTCTTT	CASSLGDRVTEAFF
TRBV20-1	TRBJ1-3	.	.	TGCAGTGCTAGAGATCCGGGGCGCGCTGGAAACACCATATATTTT	CSARDPGRAGNTIYF
TRBV5-1	TRBJ1-1	.	.	TGCGCCAGCAGCTTGGCGCAGGGGTATGAAGCTTTCTTT	CASSLAQGYEAFF
TRBV27	TRBJ1-1	.	.	TGTGCCAGCAGTTTCAGGACGGTGAACACTGAAGCTTTCTTT	CASSFRTVNTEAFF
TRBV5-1	TRBJ2-1	TRBD2	few	TGCGCCAGCAGCTTGGATATGCAGCAGGCGGGAGGATGGAATGAGCAGTTCTTC	CASSLDMQQAGGWNEQFF
TRBV18	TRBJ1-2	.	few	TGTGCCAGCTCACCTGCCGGGGATGGCTACACCTTC	CASSPAGDGYTF
TRBV5-1	TRBJ2-3	TRBD2	few	TGCGCCAGCAGCCTCTTGACTAGCGGAGGCACAGATACGCAGTATTTT	CASSLLTSGGTDTQYF